These 4 T cell receptor beta chains originate from one sample sequenced in a study of tissue T cells after allogeneic stem cell transplantation. TCRdb's copy holds only in-frame clones and misses some; the assay was immunoSEQ multiplex PCR. In the table there are around 9,100 clones, roughly 56% of which are singletons. The specimen was tissue from the jejunum, collected at autopsy. The receptors stem from a female donor of 60 years or more with lung cancer.

The V gene is TRBV18, the J gene TRBJ2-1; TRBD2 matches 10 bases. Per germline, CDR1 KGHSH and CDR2 LQKENI. This CDR3 has 16 amino acids. V gave up 2 bases and J gave up 2 bases; unmatched junction bases: 3. This CDR3 is CASSPRAGGTYNEQFF. The CDR3 DNA follows: TGTGCCAGCTCACCAAGAGCGGGGGGGACCTACAATGAGCAGTTCTTC. Supplemented by reference TRBV18 and TRBJ2-1, the full variable domain reads NAGVMQNPRHLVRRRGQEARLRCSPMKGHSHVYWYRQLPEEGLKFMVYLQKENIIDESGMPKERFSAEFPKEGPSILRIQQVVRGDSAAYFCASSPRAGGTYNEQFFGPGTRLTVL.

The J gene is TRBJ1-5, the V gene TRBV18, with a tentative D call TRBD1 (6 bases). Trimming removed 6 bases from V and 6 bases from J, with 18 bases in between. The CDR3 spans 15 residues. Germline V gives CDR1 KGHSH, CDR2 LQKENI. CDR3 DNA: TGTGCCAGCTCGTCCGGACAGTTGGCCCCTCAGCCCCAGCATTTT. It encodes CASSSGQLAPQPQHF.

The chain links TRBV1 to TRBJ2-7; TRBD1, the D gene given by the table, was not confirmed from the DNA. TRBV1 is a pseudogene locus. This CDR3 contains 18 residues. The CDR3, as DNA: TGCACCAGCAGTCGCGAGACAGTCATCAACGATCTAACCTACGAGCAGTACTTC. This gives the protein CTSSRETVINDLTYEQYF.

This clone has more than one count but fewer than ten. CDR3 loop: CASRRDSNQPQHF. For the CDR3, the DNA is TGTGCCAGCAGAAGGGACAGCAATCAGCCCCAGCATTTT. The chain combines TRBV12-3 or TRBV12-4 with TRBJ1-5; D perhaps matches TRBD1 (5 bases). Trimming removed 6 bases from V and 1 base from J, with 7 bases in between. This CDR3 has 13 residues.